Below are 29 T cell receptor beta chains sequenced from a single sample in a study of T cell changes during pregnancy in multiple sclerosis. Data came from immunoSEQ multiplex PCR; TCRdb stores just in-frame clones and leaves some out. The sample includes around 88,000 clones, approximately 90% seen only once; the top ten take more than 2.5%. This specimen was peripheral blood, taken in the first trimester of pregnancy. These TCRs come from a female donor with multiple sclerosis, enrolled in a pregnancy study.

The chain links TRBV6-5 to TRBJ2-3; D might be TRBD2 (7 bases). CDR3 length: 16 amino acids. CDR1 and CDR2 (germline): MNHEY, SVGAGI. V lost 3 bases and J lost 2, with 15 bases in between. The CDR3 region has the DNA TGTGCCAGCAGTTATGGCGCGGGGGCAACCACAGATACGCAGTATTTT. Protein product: CASSYGAGATTDTQYF.

The chain couples TRBV29-1 to TRBJ1-1; 8 bases agree with TRBD1. The V gene's germline CDR1 is SQVTM and CDR2 ANQGSEA. Trimming removed 6 bases from V and 4 bases from J; junction bases left unmatched: 7. The CDR3 loop spans 13 amino acids. The CDR3 loop is CSVRGQGPTEAFF. CDR3 sequence (DNA): TGCAGCGTCCGCGGACAGGGCCCCACTGAAGCTTTCTTT.

The chain joins TRBV18 to TRBJ2-7; 11 positions match TRBD1. V was clipped by 6 bases and J by 6 bases; unmatched bases: 4. The length of the CDR3 is 13 residues. Germline values: CDR1 KGHSH, CDR2 LQKENI. This CDR3 reads CASSAGTGGEQYF. The CDR3 coding sequence is TGTGCCAGCTCGGCCGGGACAGGGGGCGAGCAGTACTTC.

The chain joins TRBV6-1 to TRBJ1-2; D not certain. Trimming shortened V by 4 bases and J by 13 bases, and 16 bases separated the two germline ends. Germline V gene sequence: CDR1 MNHNS, CDR2 SASEGT. This CDR3 spans 12 amino acids. The CDR3 loop reads CASSVSSSGSTF. The DNA for the CDR3 is TGTGCCAGCAGTGTCTCTTCTTCGGGGTCCACCTTC.

This chain joins TRBV19 and TRBJ1-1, with 7 bases matching TRBD1. Germline CDR1 and CDR2: LNHDA and SQIVND (reference sequence). J gave up 4 bases and V 7 bases, and 9 bases lay outside the gene matches. This CDR3 spans 14 amino acids. In DNA form, the CDR3 reads TGTGCCAGTATCCCGGGACAGAGGCCCACTGAAGCTTTCTTT. Translation: CASIPGQRPTEAFF. Variable domain in full (rest from reference TRBV19 and TRBJ1-1): DGGITQSPKYLFRKEGQNVTLSCEQNLNHDAMYWYRQDPGQGLRLIYYSQIVNDFQKGDIAEGYSVSREKKESFPLTVTSAQKNPTAFYLCASIPGQRPTEAFFGQGTRLTVV.

The chain has TRBV7-2 and TRBJ1-5; D possibly corresponds to TRBD1 (5 bases). Germline loops: CDR1 SGHTA, CDR2 FQGNSA. V was clipped by 5 bases and J by 1 base, with 12 bases between them. The CDR3 sequence is 15 residues long. The CDR3 loop is CASSRSRVSNQPQHF. The CDR3 bases are TGTGCCAGCAGCCGTAGCAGGGTGAGCAATCAGCCCCAGCATTTT.

The chain is built from TRBV5-4 and TRBJ2-1; 11 bases are a match to TRBD2. This CDR3 is 18 amino acids long. Germline assignment: CDR1 SGHNT and CDR2 YYREEE (reference sequence). Trimming at V came to 2 bases and at J to 5 bases, leaving 12 bases not matched to a gene. The CDR3 nucleotides are TGTGCCAGCAGCTTAATAGCGGGAGGGACGCCCCTCCACAATGAGCAGTTCTTC. Amino acid sequence: CASSLIAGGTPLHNEQFF.

V usage is TRBV5-1 and J usage is TRBJ2-3, with TRBD2 matching over 11 bases. V lost 3 bases, J lost 4 bases, and 7 bases stayed unmatched. CDR3 length: 16 amino acids. Germline values: CDR1 SGHRS, CDR2 YFSETQ. Here the CDR3 reads CASSSLSGRAADTQYF. The DNA of the CDR3 is TGCGCCAGCAGCTCCCTTAGCGGGAGGGCGGCAGATACGCAGTATTTT.

This chain connects TRBV6-1 to TRBJ1-5, with D maybe TRBD1 (5 bases). CDR1 is MNHNS, CDR2 SASEGT, per germline. The CDR3 covers 16 residues. Trimming left V 1 base short and J 7 bases short, with 17 bases between. The CDR3 DNA follows: TGTGCCAGCAGTGAAGGATTCGGGGGGGGTTGGCAGCCCCAGCATTTT. It is translated as CASSEGFGGGWQPQHF.

This chain connects TRBV29-1 to TRBJ2-7, with 7 bases that match TRBD1. V lost 0 bases to trimming and J lost 4 bases; unmatched junction nucleotides: 9. The length of the CDR3 is 15 residues. Germline V lookup: CDR1 SQVTM, CDR2 ANQGSEA. The CDR3 loop is CSVEEQGLLGYEQYF. In nucleotides, the CDR3 is TGCAGCGTTGAAGAACAGGGGTTATTAGGGTACGAGCAGTACTTC.

The chain carries TRBV9 and TRBJ2-7; D may be TRBD2 (6 bases). This CDR3 has 14 residues. Germline assignment: CDR1 SGDLS and CDR2 YYNGEE. V shed 0 bases and J shed 7 bases, with 14 bases lying between them. The CDR3 protein is CASSVGGEWGEQYF. The DNA of the CDR3 is TGTGCCAGCAGCGTAGGCGGGGAATGGGGGGAGCAGTACTTC.

The gene calls are TRBV27 and TRBJ2-7, with D possibly TRBD1 on 6 matching bases. V was trimmed by 4 bases and J by 0 bases, leaving 13 bases between them. The length of the CDR3 is 15 residues. The germline gives CDR1 MNHEY, CDR2 SMNVEV (reference sequence). The CDR3 spells CASSYEGQFSYEQYF. For the CDR3, the DNA is TGTGCCAGCAGTTATGAAGGACAGTTCTCCTACGAGCAGTACTTC.

The rearrangement joins TRBV7-8 to TRBJ1-4; unclear D gene. The CDR3 has 14 residues. V was clipped by 0 bases and J by 4 bases, with 6 bases between them. The germline V gene encodes CDR1 SGHVS and CDR2 FQNEAQ. The DNA for the CDR3 is TGTGCCAGCAGCTTAGCCCAGTATAATGAAAAACTGTTTTTT. The encoded protein is CASSLAQYNEKLFF.

Points on this clone: Other DNA sequences from this sample encode an identical CDR3 as well. This rearrangement joins TRBV7-2 to TRBJ1-2; a weak D match, TRBD1 (6 bases). V dropped 3 bases and J dropped 5 bases, with 7 bases sitting between them. Germline-derived CDR1 and CDR2 are SGHTA and FQGNSA. CDR3 length: 12 residues. As DNA, the CDR3 is TGTGCCAGCAGCTTGGACAGTTATGGCTACACCTTC. Its protein product is CASSLDSYGYTF.

The chain links TRBV28 to TRBJ1-2; a possible D gene is TRBD1 (6 bases). The CDR3 extends over 16 amino acids. With 6 bases removed from V and 5 bases from J, the gap between germline ends came to 22 bases. CDR1 is MDHEN, CDR2 SYDVKM, per germline. CDR3 bases: TGTGCCAGCAGCCGACAGGACGGCCGGTTAGCTTATGGCTACACCTTC. Amino acid sequence: CASSRQDGRLAYGYTF.

The chain recombines TRBV9 with TRBJ1-1; 12 bases map to TRBD1. Germline V gene lookup returns CDR1 SGDLS and CDR2 YYNGEE. Trimming cost V 3 bases and J 5 bases; bases outside gene matches: 8. The length of the CDR3 is 16 residues. The CDR3 DNA reads as TGTGCCAGCAGCGCCTGGGACAGGGGGCGCGGGACTGAAGCTTTCTTT. Its protein is CASSAWDRGRGTEAFF.

This clone was found once. This sequence joins TRBV5-1 and TRBJ2-5, with TRBD2 as a possible D gene (7 bases). The CDR3 loop spans 17 amino acids. Deletions cut 3 bases from V and 4 bases from J, with 22 bases between. Germline V gene sequence: CDR1 SGHRS, CDR2 YFSETQ. The CDR3 DNA sequence: TGCGCCAGCAGCTGGGGGGGCGGGGGAGCCTCAGGAGAGACCCAGTACTTC. Protein: CASSWGGGGASGETQYF.

The chain carries TRBV18 and TRBJ2-7, with TRBD1 matching over 9 bases. Germline assignment: CDR1 KGHSH and CDR2 LQKENI. With V trimmed by 4 bases and J by 6 bases, 4 bases remained unmatched. The CDR3 has 13 residues. The CDR3 is CASSRGQGSEQYF. The DNA for the CDR3 is TGTGCCAGCTCACGGGGACAGGGCAGCGAGCAGTACTTC. Together with reference TRBV18 and TRBJ2-7, the CDR3 gives the full variable domain: NAGVMQNPRHLVRRRGQEARLRCSPMKGHSHVYWYRQLPEEGLKFMVYLQKENIIDESGMPKERFSAEFPKEGPSILRIQQVVRGDSAAYFCASSRGQGSEQYFGPGTRLTVT.

The chain has TRBV5-1 and TRBJ2-7; 10 positions agree with TRBD1. Germline V gene sequence: CDR1 SGHRS, CDR2 YFSETQ. V trimming: 4 bases; J trimming: 3 bases; junction bases outside the gene matches: 16. This CDR3 comprises 18 residues. This CDR3 reads CASSPRQGQGITIYEQYF. CDR3 nucleotides: TGCGCCAGCAGCCCACGGCAGGGACAGGGGATAACGATCTACGAGCAGTACTTC. Full variable domain (rest looked up from reference TRBV5-1 and TRBJ2-7): KAGVTQTPRYLIKTRGQQVTLSCSPISGHRSVSWYQQTPGQGLQFLFEYFSETQRNKGNFPGRFSGRQFSNSRSEMNVSTLELGDSALYLCASSPRQGQGITIYEQYFGPGTRLTVT.

The chain employs TRBV2 and TRBJ2-3; TRBD2 might be the D (5 bases). From germline, CDR1 is SNHLY and CDR2 FYNNEI. The CDR3 is 17 residues long. V was shortened by 2 bases and J by 0 bases, with 15 bases between the two germline ends. The DNA of the CDR3 is TGTGCCAGCAGTGAAATGGGGATAAGAGGGAGCACAGATACGCAGTATTTT. As protein: CASSEMGIRGSTDTQYF.

V gene TRBV4-2 combines with J gene TRBJ1-2; 7 bases fit TRBD1. This CDR3 has 16 residues. J was trimmed by 7 bases and V by 3 bases; bases with no gene match: 14. Germline V gene sequence: CDR1 LGHNA, CDR2 YNFKEQ. CDR3 sequence reads: CASSQELGQGGSGYTF. CDR3 in DNA: TGTGCCAGCAGCCAGGAGCTGGGCCAGGGGGGTTCTGGCTACACCTTC.

The chain couples TRBV9 to TRBJ1-3; 9 bases line up with TRBD1. Per germline, CDR1 SGDLS and CDR2 YYNGEE. CDR3 length: 17 amino acids. J lost 3 bases, V lost 4 bases, and 11 bases had no gene match. Here the CDR3 DNA reads TGTGCCAGCAGCCCACGTCCAGGGACAGGGATTGGAAACACCATATATTTT. It yields the protein CASSPRPGTGIGNTIYF.

The rearrangement links TRBV18 to TRBJ2-7, with a tentative D call TRBD2 (5 bases). The germline V gene encodes CDR1 KGHSH and CDR2 LQKENI. The CDR3 extends over 16 amino acids. Between the trimmed V and J ends, which lost 1 base and 0 bases, there was a span of 13 bases. Here the CDR3 reads CASSPQIGRGSYEQYF. CDR3 bases: TGTGCCAGCTCACCACAAATTGGACGGGGCTCCTACGAGCAGTACTTC.

This chain links TRBV21-1 with TRBJ1-4; no check of the table's D call, TRBD1, against the DNA was made. TRBV21-1 is an annotated pseudogene. The CDR3 covers 16 residues. This chain's CDR3 is CASSKVPVKNNEKLFF. The CDR3 coding sequence is TGTGCCAGCAGCAAGGTACCAGTTAAGAACAATGAAAAACTGTTTTTT.

This chain joins TRBV5-8 and TRBJ2-4, with 8 bases that match TRBD1. V lost 2 bases, J lost 8 bases, and 9 bases stayed unmatched. This CDR3 comprises 15 residues. CDR1 SGHTS and CDR2 YDEGEE come from the germline V gene. CDR3 in amino acids: CASSFVGKTGDIQYF. The CDR3 DNA follows: TGTGCCAGCAGCTTTGTCGGCAAGACAGGGGACATTCAGTACTTC.

The chain is built from TRBV27 and TRBJ1-5, with 7 bases matching TRBD1. CDR3 length: 18 residues. V was clipped by 4 bases and J by 7 bases; unmatched bases: 19. Germline loops: CDR1 MNHEY, CDR2 SMNVEV (reference sequence). The CDR3 nucleotides are TGTGCCAGCAGTTCCGAAAAACCGACAGGGTGGGGTAGGCAGCCCCAGCATTTT. Amino acids: CASSSEKPTGWGRQPQHF.

This chain joins TRBV7-8 and TRBJ2-1, with 7 bases aligning to TRBD1. J lost 13 bases, V lost 5 bases, and 5 bases had no gene match. In germline, CDR1 is SGHVS, CDR2 FQNEAQ. This CDR3 has 11 amino acids. This CDR3 reads CASSLNRGQFF. CDR3 nucleotide sequence: TGTGCCAGCAGCCTAAACAGGGGACAGTTCTTC.

This clone was found once. The CDR3 loop is CASGQVNSPLHF. CDR3 nucleotides: TGTGCCAGCGGACAGGTCAATTCACCCCTCCACTTT. The rearrangement joins TRBV27 to TRBJ1-6, with 7 bases aligning to TRBD1. The CDR3 consists of 12 residues. Losses at the gene ends were 8 bases for V and 7 bases for J; bases not matched to a gene: 2. Germline CDR1 is MNHEY and CDR2 is SMNVEV (reference sequence).

The rearrangement uses TRBV19 and TRBJ1-1; TRBD1 matches 8 bases. The CDR3 sequence is 15 residues long. Germline V gives CDR1 LNHDA, CDR2 SQIVND (reference sequence). J gave up 3 bases and V 9 bases, and 12 bases lay outside the gene matches. The CDR3 loop is CASLRGDRTYTEAFF. The CDR3 DNA is TGTGCCAGCCTCAGGGGGGACAGGACCTACACTGAAGCTTTCTTT.